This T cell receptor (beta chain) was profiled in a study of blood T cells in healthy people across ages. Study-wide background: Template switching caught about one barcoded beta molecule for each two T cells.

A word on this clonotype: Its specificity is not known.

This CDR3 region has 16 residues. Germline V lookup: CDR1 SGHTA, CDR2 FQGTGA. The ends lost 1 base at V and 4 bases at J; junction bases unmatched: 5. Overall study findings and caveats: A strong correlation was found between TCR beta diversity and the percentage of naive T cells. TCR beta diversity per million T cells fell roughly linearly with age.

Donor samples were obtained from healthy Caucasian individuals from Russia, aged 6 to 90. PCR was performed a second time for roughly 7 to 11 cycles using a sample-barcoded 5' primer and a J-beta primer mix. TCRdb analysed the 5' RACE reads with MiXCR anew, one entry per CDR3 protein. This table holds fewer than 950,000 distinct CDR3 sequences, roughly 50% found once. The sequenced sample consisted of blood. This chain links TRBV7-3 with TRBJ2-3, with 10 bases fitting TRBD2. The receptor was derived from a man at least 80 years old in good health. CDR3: CASSLRLAGAPDTQYF. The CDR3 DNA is TGTGCCAGCAGCTTAAGGCTAGCGGGAGCCCCAGATACGCAGTATTTT.